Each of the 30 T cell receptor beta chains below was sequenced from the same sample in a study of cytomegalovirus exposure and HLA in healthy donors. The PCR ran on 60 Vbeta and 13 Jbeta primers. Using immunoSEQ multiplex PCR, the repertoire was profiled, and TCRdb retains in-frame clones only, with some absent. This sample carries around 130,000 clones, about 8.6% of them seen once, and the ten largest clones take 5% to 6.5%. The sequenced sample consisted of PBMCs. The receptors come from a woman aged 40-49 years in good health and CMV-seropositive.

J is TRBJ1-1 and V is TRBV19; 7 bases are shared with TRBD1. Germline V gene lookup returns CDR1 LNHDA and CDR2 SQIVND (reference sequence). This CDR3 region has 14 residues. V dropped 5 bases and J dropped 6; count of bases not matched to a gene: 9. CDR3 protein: CASSSSQGRAEAFF. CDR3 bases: TGTGCCAGTAGTTCCTCACAGGGGAGAGCTGAAGCTTTCTTT.

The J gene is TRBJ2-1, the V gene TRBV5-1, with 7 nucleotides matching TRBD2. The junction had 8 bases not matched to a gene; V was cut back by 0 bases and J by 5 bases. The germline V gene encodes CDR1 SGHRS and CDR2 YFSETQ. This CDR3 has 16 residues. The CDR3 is CASSLDAGVAHNEQFF. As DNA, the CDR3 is TGCGCCAGCAGCTTGGATGCGGGGGTTGCCCACAATGAGCAGTTCTTC.

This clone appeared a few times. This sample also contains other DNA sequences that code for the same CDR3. CDR3 sequence reads: CASSLDRAGRTGELFF. CDR3 bases: TGCGCCAGCAGCTTGGACCGTGCAGGGCGGACCGGGGAGCTGTTTTTT. J is TRBJ2-2 and V is TRBV5-1; TRBD1 is a possible D gene (5 bases). Germline V CDR1 and CDR2: SGHRS, YFSETQ. V lost 0 bases and J lost 5, with 14 bases in between. The CDR3 contains 16 residues. The full variable domain, rest sourced from reference TRBV5-1 and TRBJ2-2, is KAGVTQTPRYLIKTRGQQVTLSCSPISGHRSVSWYQQTPGQGLQFLFEYFSETQRNKGNFPGRFSGRQFSNSRSEMNVSTLELGDSALYLCASSLDRAGRTGELFFGEGSRLTVL.

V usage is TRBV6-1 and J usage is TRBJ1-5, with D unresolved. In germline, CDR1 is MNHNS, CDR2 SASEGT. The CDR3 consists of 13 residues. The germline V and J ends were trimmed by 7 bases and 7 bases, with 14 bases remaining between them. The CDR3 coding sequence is TGTGCCAGCAAAGTTCCAGGTGGGCAGCCCCAGCATTTT. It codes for CASKVPGGQPQHF.

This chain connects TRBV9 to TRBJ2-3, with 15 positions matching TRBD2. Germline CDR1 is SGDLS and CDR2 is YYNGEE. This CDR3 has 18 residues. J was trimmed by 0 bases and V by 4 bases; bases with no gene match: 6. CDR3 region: CASSLGTSGGPSTDTQYF. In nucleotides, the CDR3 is TGTGCCAGCAGCCTCGGGACTAGCGGGGGGCCTAGCACAGATACGCAGTATTTT.

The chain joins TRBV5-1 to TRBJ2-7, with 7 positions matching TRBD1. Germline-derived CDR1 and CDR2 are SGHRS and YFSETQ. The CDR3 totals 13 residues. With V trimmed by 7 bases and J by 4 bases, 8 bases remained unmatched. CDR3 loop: CASSVGQEYEQYF. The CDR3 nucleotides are TGCGCCAGCTCTGTTGGACAGGAATACGAGCAGTACTTC.

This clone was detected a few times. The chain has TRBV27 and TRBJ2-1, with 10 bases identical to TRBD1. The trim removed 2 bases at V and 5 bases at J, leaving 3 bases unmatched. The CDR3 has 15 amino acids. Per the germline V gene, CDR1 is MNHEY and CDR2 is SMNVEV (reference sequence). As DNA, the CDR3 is TGTGCCAGCAGTTTAAGAGGGACAGGGGACAATGAGCAGTTCTTC. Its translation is CASSLRGTGDNEQFF.

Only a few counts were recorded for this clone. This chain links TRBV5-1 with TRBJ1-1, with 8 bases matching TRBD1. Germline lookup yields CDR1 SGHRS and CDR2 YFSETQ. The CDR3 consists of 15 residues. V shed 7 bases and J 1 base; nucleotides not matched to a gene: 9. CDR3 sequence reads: CASHSKDRANTEAFF. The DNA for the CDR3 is TGCGCCAGCCATTCTAAGGACAGGGCGAACACTGAAGCTTTCTTT.

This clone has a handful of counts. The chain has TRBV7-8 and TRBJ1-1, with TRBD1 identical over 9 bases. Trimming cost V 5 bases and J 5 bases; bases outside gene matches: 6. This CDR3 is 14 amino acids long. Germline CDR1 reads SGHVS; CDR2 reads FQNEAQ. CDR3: CASSPGQGLTEAFF. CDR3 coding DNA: TGTGCCAGCAGCCCGGGACAGGGTCTGACTGAAGCTTTCTTT.

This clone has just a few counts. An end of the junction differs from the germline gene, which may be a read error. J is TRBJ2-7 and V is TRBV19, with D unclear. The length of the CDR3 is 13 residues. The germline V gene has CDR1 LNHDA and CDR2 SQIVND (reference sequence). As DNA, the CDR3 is TGTGCCAGTAGGGGCATTAGTTCCTATGAGCAGTACTTC. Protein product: CASRGISSYEQYF. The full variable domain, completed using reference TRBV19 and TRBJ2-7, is DGGITQSPKYLFRKEGQNVTLSCEQNLNHDAMYWYRQDPGQGLRLIYYSQIVNDFQKGDIAEGYSVSREKKESFPLTVTSAQKNPTAFYLCASRGISSYEQYFGPGTRLTVT.

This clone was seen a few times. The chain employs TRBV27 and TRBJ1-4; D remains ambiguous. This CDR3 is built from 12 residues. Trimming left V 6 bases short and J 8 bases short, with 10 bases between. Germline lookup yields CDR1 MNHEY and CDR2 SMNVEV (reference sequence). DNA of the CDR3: TGTGCCAGCAGGAGCATCGGGGAAAAACTGTTTTTT. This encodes CASRSIGEKLFF.

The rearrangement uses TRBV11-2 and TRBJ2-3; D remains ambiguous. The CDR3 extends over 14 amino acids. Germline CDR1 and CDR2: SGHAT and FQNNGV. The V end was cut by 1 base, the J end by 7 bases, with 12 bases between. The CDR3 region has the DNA TGTGCCAGCAGCTTAGCGGTCTCCCTCTATACGCAGTATTTT. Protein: CASSLAVSLYTQYF.

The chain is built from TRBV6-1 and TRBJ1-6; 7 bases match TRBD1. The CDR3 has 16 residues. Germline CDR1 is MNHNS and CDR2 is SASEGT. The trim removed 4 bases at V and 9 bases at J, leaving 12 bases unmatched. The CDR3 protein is CASSATGVGSGSPLHF. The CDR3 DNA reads TGTGCCAGCAGTGCCACAGGGGTTGGGAGCGGTTCACCCCTCCACTTT.

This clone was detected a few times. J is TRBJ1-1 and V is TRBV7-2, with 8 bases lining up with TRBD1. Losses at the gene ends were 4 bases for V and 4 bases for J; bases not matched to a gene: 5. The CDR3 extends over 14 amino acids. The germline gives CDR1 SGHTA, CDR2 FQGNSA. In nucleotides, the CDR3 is TGTGCCAGCAGCTCCCAGGGGGCGCTCACTGAAGCTTTCTTT. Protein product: CASSSQGALTEAFF.

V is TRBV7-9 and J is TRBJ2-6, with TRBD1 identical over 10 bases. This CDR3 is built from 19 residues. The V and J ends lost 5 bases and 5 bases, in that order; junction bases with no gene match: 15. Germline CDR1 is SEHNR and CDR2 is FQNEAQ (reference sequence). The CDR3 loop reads CASSILRGTGEERANVLTF. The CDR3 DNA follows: TGTGCCAGCAGCATCCTGCGCGGGACAGGGGAAGAAAGGGCCAACGTCCTGACTTTC.

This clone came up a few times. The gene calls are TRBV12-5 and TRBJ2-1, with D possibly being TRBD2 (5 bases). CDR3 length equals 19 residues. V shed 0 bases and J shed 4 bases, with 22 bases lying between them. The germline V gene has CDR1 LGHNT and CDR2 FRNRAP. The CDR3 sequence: CASGLVPRVWGFLYNEQFF. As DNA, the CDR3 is TGTGCTAGTGGTTTGGTACCGAGGGTTTGGGGTTTTCTTTACAATGAGCAGTTCTTC. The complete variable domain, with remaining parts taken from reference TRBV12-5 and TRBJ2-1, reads DARVTQTPRHKVTEMGQEVTMRCQPILGHNTVFWYRQTMMQGLELLAYFRNRAPLDDSGMPKDRFSAEMPDATLATLKIQPSEPRDSAVYFCASGLVPRVWGFLYNEQFFGPGTRLTVL.

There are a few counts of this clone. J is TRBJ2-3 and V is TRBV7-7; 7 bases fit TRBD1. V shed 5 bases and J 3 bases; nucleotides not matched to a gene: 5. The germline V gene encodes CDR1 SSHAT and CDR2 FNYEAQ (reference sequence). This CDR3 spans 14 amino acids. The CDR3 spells CASSPGGATDTQYF. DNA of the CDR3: TGTGCCAGCAGCCCAGGGGGAGCAACAGATACGCAGTATTTT.

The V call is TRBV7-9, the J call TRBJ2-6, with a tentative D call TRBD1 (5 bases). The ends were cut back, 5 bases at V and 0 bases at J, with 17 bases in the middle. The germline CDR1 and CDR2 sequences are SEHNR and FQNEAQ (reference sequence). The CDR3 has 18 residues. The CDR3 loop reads CASSTGEGKYSGANVLTF. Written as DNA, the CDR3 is TGTGCCAGCAGCACAGGCGAAGGGAAATACTCTGGGGCCAACGTCCTGACTTTC.

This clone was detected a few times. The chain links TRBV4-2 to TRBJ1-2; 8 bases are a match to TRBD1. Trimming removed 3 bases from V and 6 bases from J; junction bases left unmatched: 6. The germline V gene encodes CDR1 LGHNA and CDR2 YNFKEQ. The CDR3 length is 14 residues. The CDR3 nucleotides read TGTGCCAGCAGCCAGGTGGACAGGGCGGATGGCTACACCTTC. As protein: CASSQVDRADGYTF.

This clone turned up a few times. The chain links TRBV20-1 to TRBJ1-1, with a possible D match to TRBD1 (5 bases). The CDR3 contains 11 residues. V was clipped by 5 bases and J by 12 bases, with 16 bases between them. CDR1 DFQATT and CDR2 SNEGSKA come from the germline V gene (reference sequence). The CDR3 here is CSAPSGGAPFF. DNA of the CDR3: TGCAGTGCTCCTTCCGGGGGAGCGCCTTTCTTT.

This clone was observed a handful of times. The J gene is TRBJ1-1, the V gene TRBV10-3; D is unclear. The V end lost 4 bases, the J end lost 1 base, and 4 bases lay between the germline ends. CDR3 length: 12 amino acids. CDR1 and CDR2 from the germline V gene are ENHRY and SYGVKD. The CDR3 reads CAISATNTEAFF. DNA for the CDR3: TGTGCCATCAGTGCTACGAACACTGAAGCTTTCTTT.

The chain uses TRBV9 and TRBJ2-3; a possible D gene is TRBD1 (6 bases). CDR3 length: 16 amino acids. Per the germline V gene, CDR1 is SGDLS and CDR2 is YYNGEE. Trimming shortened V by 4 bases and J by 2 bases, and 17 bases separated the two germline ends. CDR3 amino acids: CASSTYQTGTTDTQYF. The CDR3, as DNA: TGTGCCAGCAGCACATACCAGACAGGCACCACAGATACGCAGTATTTT.

CDR3 in DNA: TGTGCCAGTAGTACTCCACAGGGGCTGGTGAACACTGAAGCTTTCTTT. As protein: CASSTPQGLVNTEAFF. V gene TRBV19 combines with J gene TRBJ1-1; 7 bases match TRBD1. Germline V gives CDR1 LNHDA, CDR2 SQIVND (reference sequence). V was pared by 4 bases and J by 0 bases, with 8 bases of the junction left unmatched. The CDR3 runs 16 residues.

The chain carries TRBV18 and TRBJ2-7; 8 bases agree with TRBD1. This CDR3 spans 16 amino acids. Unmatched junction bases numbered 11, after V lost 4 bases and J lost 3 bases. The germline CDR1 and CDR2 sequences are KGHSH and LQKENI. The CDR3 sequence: CASSLTGGQGGYEQYF. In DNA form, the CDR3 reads TGTGCCAGCTCACTAACCGGTGGACAGGGCGGCTACGAGCAGTACTTC.

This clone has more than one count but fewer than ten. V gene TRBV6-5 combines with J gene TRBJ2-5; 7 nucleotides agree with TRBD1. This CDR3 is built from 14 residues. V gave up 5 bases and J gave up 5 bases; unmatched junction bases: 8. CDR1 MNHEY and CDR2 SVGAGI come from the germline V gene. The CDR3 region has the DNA TGTGCCAGCAGTCCCCGACAGGGTCGGGAGACCCAGTACTTC. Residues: CASSPRQGRETQYF.

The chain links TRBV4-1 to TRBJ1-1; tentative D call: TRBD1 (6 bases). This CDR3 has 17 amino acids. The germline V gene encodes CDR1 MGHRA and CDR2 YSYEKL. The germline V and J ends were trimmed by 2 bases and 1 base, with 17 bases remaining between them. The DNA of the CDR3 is TGCGCCAGCAGCCAATCTTTTATCGGGACAAAGAACACTGAAGCTTTCTTT. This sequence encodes CASSQSFIGTKNTEAFF.

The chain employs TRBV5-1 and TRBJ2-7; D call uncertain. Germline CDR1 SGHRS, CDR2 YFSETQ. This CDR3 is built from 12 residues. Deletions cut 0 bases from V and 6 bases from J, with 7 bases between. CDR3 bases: TGCGCCAGCAGCTTGGTCTATGCCGAGCAGTACTTC. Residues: CASSLVYAEQYF.

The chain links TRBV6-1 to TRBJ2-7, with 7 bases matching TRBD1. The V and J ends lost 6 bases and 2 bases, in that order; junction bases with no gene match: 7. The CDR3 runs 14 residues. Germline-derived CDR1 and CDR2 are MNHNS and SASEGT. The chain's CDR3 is CASRDRTNTYEQYF. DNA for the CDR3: TGTGCCAGCAGGGACAGGACGAACACCTACGAGCAGTACTTC.

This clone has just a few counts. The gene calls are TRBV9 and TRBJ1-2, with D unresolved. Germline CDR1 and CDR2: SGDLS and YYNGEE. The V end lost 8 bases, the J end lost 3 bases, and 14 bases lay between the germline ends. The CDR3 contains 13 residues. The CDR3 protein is CASSPIGDYGYTF. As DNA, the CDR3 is TGTGCCAGTTCCCCCATCGGGGACTATGGCTACACCTTC.

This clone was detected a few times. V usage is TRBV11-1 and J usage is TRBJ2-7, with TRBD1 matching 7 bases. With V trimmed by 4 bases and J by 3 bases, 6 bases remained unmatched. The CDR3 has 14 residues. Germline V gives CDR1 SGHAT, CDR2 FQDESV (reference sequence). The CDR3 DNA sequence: TGTGCCAGCAGCTCACAGGGGCATGTCTACGAGCAGTACTTC. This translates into CASSSQGHVYEQYF.